Sequencing of this TCR beta chain was carried out in a study of cytomegalovirus exposure and HLA in healthy donors. PCR employed 60 Vbeta and 13 Jbeta primers. Assay used: immunoSEQ multiplex PCR; TCRdb lists only in-frame clones, some missing. The table has over 100,000 clones, around 70% seen once. Study-wide results and limits: Across donors, presence/absence analyses took sequencing depth to be roughly uniform. TCR beta chains numbering more than 150 were designated cytomegalovirus-associated. As a later analysis showed, a missense DCLRE1C variant was linked to trimming of TCR beta V- and J-genes.

This clone came up a few times. No antigen is known for it. The CDR3 runs to 16 residues. The V segment lost 7 bases and the J segment 1 base; nucleotides outside the gene matches: 7. Germline-derived CDR1 and CDR2 are LNHDA and SQIVND (reference sequence). The chain is built from TRBV19 and TRBJ2-6, with 7 bases that match TRBD1. Sequencing used PBMCs. This TCR derives from a woman between 70 and 85 years old in good health and CMV-seropositive. The DNA of the CDR3 is TGTGCCAGTACCCAGGGGACAGCGTCTGGGGCCAACGTCCTGACTTTC. Translating it yields CASTQGTASGANVLTF.